The rows below give T cell receptor beta chains drawn from one sample of a study of T cells in Graves' hyperthyroidism and ophthalmopathy. TCRdb reprocessed the multiplex PCR reads with MiXCR, giving one entry per CDR3 protein. Of some 620,000 distinct CDR3 sequences in the sample, 15% to 20% are singletons; the top ten hold 3.5% to 4%. The specimen was blood. The receptors derive from a young woman with Graves' hyperthyroidism. CDR3s include the opening cysteine and the closing phenylalanine or tryptophan. The order of the fields is J gene, clone size, V gene, D gene, CDR3 DNA, CDR3 protein. A D gene is named only where the DNA matches it firmly. Only some rows state a clone size, as once, few, many or a class for expanded clones.

j_gene: TRBJ2-5
abundance: many
v_gene: TRBV11-3
d_gene: .
CDR3nt: TGTGCCAGCAGCTTTCAACGGAGGGGAGAGACCCAGTACTTC
CDR3aa: CASSFQRRGETQYF

j_gene: TRBJ1-5
abundance: .
v_gene: TRBV12-3/TRBV12-4
d_gene: .
CDR3nt: TGTGCCAGCAGTTTAAGGCTTAGGGATAAGAATCAGCCCCAGCATTTT
CDR3aa: CASSLRLRDKNQPQHF

j_gene: TRBJ2-2
abundance: few
v_gene: TRBV10-3
d_gene: TRBD2
CDR3nt: TGTGCCATCGCGGGACTAGCGAGGGCCGGGGAGCTGTTTTTT
CDR3aa: CAIAGLARAGELFF

j_gene: TRBJ2-7
abundance: .
v_gene: TRBV15
d_gene: TRBD1
CDR3nt: TGTGCCACCAGCAGAGATTACGACAGGGTAAACGAGCAGTACTTC
CDR3aa: CATSRDYDRVNEQYF

j_gene: TRBJ2-1
abundance: .
v_gene: TRBV3-1
d_gene: TRBD2
CDR3nt: TGTGCCAGCAGAGTGGCGGGAGGGCACAATGAGCAGTTCTTC
CDR3aa: CASRVAGGHNEQFF

j_gene: TRBJ2-5
abundance: .
v_gene: TRBV29-1
d_gene: .
CDR3nt: TGCAGCGTTTTCGACCCCCAAGAGACCCAGTACTTC
CDR3aa: CSVFDPQETQYF

j_gene: TRBJ2-2
abundance: few
v_gene: TRBV6-1
d_gene: .
CDR3nt: TGTGCCAGCAGCCCCATCGTGGTGGGGGAGCTGTTTTTT
CDR3aa: CASSPIVVGELFF

j_gene: TRBJ1-5
abundance: many
v_gene: TRBV15
d_gene: .
CDR3nt: TGTGCCACCAGCGAGGGGCAGACATATCAGCCCCAGCATTTT
CDR3aa: CATSEGQTYQPQHF

j_gene: TRBJ2-1
abundance: many
v_gene: TRBV2
d_gene: TRBD2
CDR3nt: TGTGCCAGCAGTGGGGGACTAGTTCAAACCTACAATGAGCAGTTCTTC
CDR3aa: CASSGGLVQTYNEQFF

j_gene: TRBJ2-3
abundance: many
v_gene: TRBV20-1
d_gene: TRBD2
CDR3nt: TGCAGTGCTAGGGGGCCTAGCGGGAGAATCACCGATACGCAGTATTTT
CDR3aa: CSARGPSGRITDTQYF

j_gene: TRBJ2-1
abundance: .
v_gene: TRBV20-1
d_gene: .
CDR3nt: TGCAGTGCTGTGGCGAGCAGCTACAATGAGCAGTTCTTC
CDR3aa: CSAVASSYNEQFF

j_gene: TRBJ2-7
abundance: many
v_gene: TRBV25-1
d_gene: .
CDR3nt: TGTGCCAGCAGTGAAACCAGGGACAACCGACCAACCTACGAGCAGTACTTC
CDR3aa: CASSETRDNRPTYEQYF

j_gene: TRBJ1-1
abundance: many
v_gene: TRBV5-1
d_gene: .
CDR3nt: TGCGCCAGCAGCCTTGGGGGGGGATTTGAAGCTTTCTTT
CDR3aa: CASSLGGGFEAFF

j_gene: TRBJ1-2
abundance: many
v_gene: TRBV28
d_gene: TRBD1
CDR3nt: TGTGCCAGCGCAACCCCCGGGACAGGGGGCGCGGGGGGCTACACCTTC
CDR3aa: CASATPGTGGAGGYTF

j_gene: TRBJ1-1
abundance: many
v_gene: TRBV30
d_gene: .
CDR3nt: TGTGCCTGGAGCGAGGACGGTGAAGCTTTCTTT
CDR3aa: CAWSEDGEAFF

j_gene: TRBJ2-1
abundance: many
v_gene: TRBV27
d_gene: .
CDR3nt: TGTGCCAGCAGTTTTCAAACGGGCGCAAACAATGAGCAGTTCTTC
CDR3aa: CASSFQTGANNEQFF

j_gene: TRBJ1-2
abundance: few
v_gene: TRBV3-1
d_gene: .
CDR3nt: TGTGCCAGCAGCCACCCGTCTCTTGGGAACTATGACTACACCTTC
CDR3aa: CASSHPSLGNYDYTF

j_gene: TRBJ2-7
abundance: many
v_gene: TRBV3-1
d_gene: .
CDR3nt: TGTGCCAGCAGCCAAGAAGAAGGTCAGGGGCACGGGGAGCAGTACTTC
CDR3aa: CASSQEEGQGHGEQYF

j_gene: TRBJ1-2
abundance: .
v_gene: TRBV27
d_gene: TRBD1
CDR3nt: TGTGCCAGCAGAATAGCCGGGACAGGGTATCGTATGGTAGACTATGGCTACACCTTC
CDR3aa: CASRIAGTGYRMVDYGYTF

j_gene: TRBJ1-1
abundance: many
v_gene: TRBV12-3/TRBV12-4
d_gene: .
CDR3nt: TGTGCCAGCAGTTTAGGGGAAGGCACTGAAGCTTTCTTT
CDR3aa: CASSLGEGTEAFF

j_gene: TRBJ2-3
abundance: few
v_gene: TRBV9
d_gene: TRBD2
CDR3nt: TGTGCCAGCAGCGTAGCCGGGACTAGAGGCTGGGAGGATACGCAGTATTTT
CDR3aa: CASSVAGTRGWEDTQYF

j_gene: TRBJ2-1
abundance: .
v_gene: TRBV4-1
d_gene: TRBD2
CDR3nt: TGCGCCAGCAGCCGGGGGGGGGAGGGCGGTGAGCAGTTCTTC
CDR3aa: CASSRGGEGGEQFF

j_gene: TRBJ1-1
abundance: few
v_gene: TRBV19
d_gene: .
CDR3nt: TGTGCCAGTAGTCGGGGGGTTGGGAACACTGAAGCTTTCTTT
CDR3aa: CASSRGVGNTEAFF

j_gene: TRBJ1-3
abundance: once
v_gene: TRBV27
d_gene: TRBD1
CDR3nt: TGTGCCAGCAGTGACAGGGGGATAGGAAACACCATATATTTT
CDR3aa: CASSDRGIGNTIYF

j_gene: TRBJ1-3
abundance: .
v_gene: TRBV14
d_gene: .
CDR3nt: TGTGCCAGCAGCCAAGGACAGTTCTCTGGAAACACCATATATTTT
CDR3aa: CASSQGQFSGNTIYF

j_gene: TRBJ2-6
abundance: .
v_gene: TRBV7-3
d_gene: .
CDR3nt: TGTGCCAGCAGCTCCCTGGGTTTGGATGGGGCCAACGTCCTGACTTTC
CDR3aa: CASSSLGLDGANVLTF

j_gene: TRBJ2-3
abundance: many
v_gene: TRBV6-2/TRBV6-3
d_gene: TRBD2
CDR3nt: TGTGCCAGCAGCAAGGTACCAACTAGCGGGAGACTCTATACGCAGTATTTT
CDR3aa: CASSKVPTSGRLYTQYF

j_gene: TRBJ2-3
abundance: many
v_gene: TRBV7-2
d_gene: TRBD1
CDR3nt: TGTGCCAGCAGCGTCCAGACAGGGGGCATCACAGATACGCAGTATTTT
CDR3aa: CASSVQTGGITDTQYF

j_gene: TRBJ1-5
abundance: .
v_gene: TRBV30
d_gene: .
CDR3nt: TGTGCCTGGCGTGGCGCTTTCAATCAGCCCCAGCATTTT
CDR3aa: CAWRGAFNQPQHF

j_gene: TRBJ1-5
abundance: few
v_gene: TRBV20-1
d_gene: TRBD1
CDR3nt: TGCAGTGCTCCGCGGACAGGGGTCACTCAGCCCCAGCATTTT
CDR3aa: CSAPRTGVTQPQHF

j_gene: TRBJ2-7
abundance: many
v_gene: TRBV28
d_gene: .
CDR3nt: TGTGCCAGCAGTTTATCCCACCTACGCGAGCAGTACTTC
CDR3aa: CASSLSHLREQYF

j_gene: TRBJ1-1
abundance: many
v_gene: TRBV9
d_gene: TRBD1
CDR3nt: TGTGCCAGCAGCACTACAACAGGGGGAAACACTGAAGCTTTCTTT
CDR3aa: CASSTTTGGNTEAFF

j_gene: TRBJ2-3
abundance: many
v_gene: TRBV7-9
d_gene: TRBD2
CDR3nt: TGTGCCAGCAGCTCGGGGGCCAGCGGGAGGGAAAATACGCAGTATTTT
CDR3aa: CASSSGASGRENTQYF

j_gene: TRBJ1-4
abundance: few
v_gene: TRBV5-1
d_gene: .
CDR3nt: TGCGCCAGCAGCTTGGAGCAGCTAGGGGAAAAACTGTTTTTT
CDR3aa: CASSLEQLGEKLFF

j_gene: TRBJ2-1
abundance: .
v_gene: TRBV19
d_gene: TRBD2
CDR3nt: TGTGCCAGTATCGATTCGGGAGGGAACAATGAGCAGTTCTTC
CDR3aa: CASIDSGGNNEQFF

j_gene: TRBJ2-7
abundance: few
v_gene: TRBV30
d_gene: .
CDR3nt: TGTGCCTGGAGTTCAGGGGCGGGAGAAGACGAGCAGTACTTC
CDR3aa: CAWSSGAGEDEQYF

j_gene: TRBJ2-7
abundance: .
v_gene: TRBV4-3
d_gene: .
CDR3nt: TGCGCCAGCAGCCAAGATCCGAGGCTTACCTACGAGCAGTACTTC
CDR3aa: CASSQDPRLTYEQYF

j_gene: TRBJ2-1
abundance: few
v_gene: TRBV24-1
d_gene: .
CDR3nt: TGTGCCACCAGTGATTTGAGGGTCTCCTACAATGAGCAGTTCTTC
CDR3aa: CATSDLRVSYNEQFF

j_gene: TRBJ1-2
abundance: .
v_gene: TRBV5-1
d_gene: .
CDR3nt: TGCGCCAGCAGCTTGGTTCAGTTTCCTTATGGCTACACCTTC
CDR3aa: CASSLVQFPYGYTF

j_gene: TRBJ1-1
abundance: few
v_gene: TRBV9
d_gene: .
CDR3nt: TGTGCCAGCAGCGCCCGGTTGTTGAACACTGAAGCTTTCTTT
CDR3aa: CASSARLLNTEAFF

j_gene: TRBJ2-7
abundance: many
v_gene: TRBV2
d_gene: TRBD1
CDR3nt: TGTGCCAGCAGCGCCAGACAGGGGGCGCTGAACGAGCAGTACTTC
CDR3aa: CASSARQGALNEQYF

j_gene: TRBJ2-7
abundance: many
v_gene: TRBV28
d_gene: .
CDR3nt: TGTGCCAGCAGTCTACTGGACTTCCCCCACGAGCAGTACTTC
CDR3aa: CASSLLDFPHEQYF

j_gene: TRBJ2-2
abundance: many
v_gene: TRBV29-1
d_gene: TRBD2
CDR3nt: TGCAGCGTTCTAGCGGGAGACGGGGAGCTGTTTTTT
CDR3aa: CSVLAGDGELFF